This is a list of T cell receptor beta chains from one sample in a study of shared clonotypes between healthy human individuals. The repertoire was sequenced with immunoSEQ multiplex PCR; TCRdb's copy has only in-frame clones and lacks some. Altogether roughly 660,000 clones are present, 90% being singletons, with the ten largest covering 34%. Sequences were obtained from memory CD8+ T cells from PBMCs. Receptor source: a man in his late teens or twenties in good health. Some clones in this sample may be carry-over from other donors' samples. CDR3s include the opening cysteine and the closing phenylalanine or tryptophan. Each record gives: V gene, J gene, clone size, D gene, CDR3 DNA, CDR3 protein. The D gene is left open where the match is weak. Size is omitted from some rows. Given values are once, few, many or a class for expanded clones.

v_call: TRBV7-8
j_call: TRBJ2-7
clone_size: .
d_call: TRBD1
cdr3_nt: TGTGCCAGCAGCGGACCCATCGGGACAGGTACCTACGAGCAGTACTTC
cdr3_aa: CASSGPIGTGTYEQYF

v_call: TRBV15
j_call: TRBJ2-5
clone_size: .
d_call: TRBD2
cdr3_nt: TGTGCCACCAGCTTTCCGGGACTAGCGGGAGTGGGGAACCAAGAGACCCAGTACTTC
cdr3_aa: CATSFPGLAGVGNQETQYF

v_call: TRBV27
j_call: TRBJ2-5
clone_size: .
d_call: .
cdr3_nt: TGTGCCAGCAGTAGTTACGACCGAGAAGAGACCCAGTACTTC
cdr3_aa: CASSSYDREETQYF

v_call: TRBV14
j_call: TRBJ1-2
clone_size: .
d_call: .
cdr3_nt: TGTGCCAGCGCGGGATTGGCTAACTATGGCTACACCTTC
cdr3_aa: CASAGLANYGYTF

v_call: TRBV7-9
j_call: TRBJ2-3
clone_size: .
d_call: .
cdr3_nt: TGTGCCAGCAGCCCTGGACGGCGGGTTAGCACAGATACGCAGTATTTT
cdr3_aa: CASSPGRRVSTDTQYF

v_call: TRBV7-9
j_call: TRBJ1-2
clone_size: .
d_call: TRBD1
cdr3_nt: TGTGCCAGCAGCGTCTCCGGGACAGGCTATGGCTACACCTTC
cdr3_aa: CASSVSGTGYGYTF

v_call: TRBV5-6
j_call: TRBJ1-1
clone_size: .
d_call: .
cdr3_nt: TGTGCCAGCAGCTTGGCGGGAAGGGCTGAAGCTTTCTTT
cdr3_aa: CASSLAGRAEAFF

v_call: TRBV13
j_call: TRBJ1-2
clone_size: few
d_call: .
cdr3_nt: TGTGCCAGCAGCTTAGCCCGGAATAACTATGGCTACACCTTC
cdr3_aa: CASSLARNNYGYTF

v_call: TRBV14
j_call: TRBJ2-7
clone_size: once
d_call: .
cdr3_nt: TGTGCCAGCAGCCAAGTCCCGGTGGGCTCCTACGAGCAGTACTTC
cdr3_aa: CASSQVPVGSYEQYF

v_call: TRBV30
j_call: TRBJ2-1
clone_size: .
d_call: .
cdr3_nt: TGTGCCTGTGGGGCCCTGCTTTACAATGAGCAGTTCTTC
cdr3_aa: CACGALLYNEQFF

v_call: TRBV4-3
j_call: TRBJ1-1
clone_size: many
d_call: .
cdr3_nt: TGCGCCAGCAGCCCGGGGCGAGCGGGGGTGACGATAGACATGAACACTGAAGCTTTCTTT
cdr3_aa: CASSPGRAGVTIDMNTEAFF

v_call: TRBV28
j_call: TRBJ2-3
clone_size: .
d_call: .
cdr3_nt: TGTGCCAGCAGTCCTCCCGCTAGCGACACAGATACGCAGTATTTT
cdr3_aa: CASSPPASDTDTQYF

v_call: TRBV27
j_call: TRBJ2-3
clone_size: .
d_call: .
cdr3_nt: TGTGCCAGCAGAACTTGGGACGGCGCAGATACGCAGTATTTT
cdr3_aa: CASRTWDGADTQYF

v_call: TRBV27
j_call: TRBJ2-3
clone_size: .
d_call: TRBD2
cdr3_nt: TGTGCCAGCAACCACCATAGGGGCCTAGCGGGAATACAAATAGATACGCAGTATTTT
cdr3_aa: CASNHHRGLAGIQIDTQYF

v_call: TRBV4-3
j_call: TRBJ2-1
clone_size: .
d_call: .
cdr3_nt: TGCGCCAGCAGCCCACCCGGACTTTACAATGAGCAGTTCTTC
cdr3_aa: CASSPPGLYNEQFF

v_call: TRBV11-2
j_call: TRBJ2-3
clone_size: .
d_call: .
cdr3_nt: TGTGCCAGCAGCTTAGTGAGTACAGATACGCAGTATTTT
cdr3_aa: CASSLVSTDTQYF

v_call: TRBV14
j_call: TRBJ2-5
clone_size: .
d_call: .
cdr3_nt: TGTGCCAGCAGCCAAGCCTCAAGGGGACGGGAGACCCAGTACTTC
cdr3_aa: CASSQASRGRETQYF

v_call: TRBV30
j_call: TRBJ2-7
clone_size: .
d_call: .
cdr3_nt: TGTGCCTGGAGAGGGGTTAGCCGGTACGAGCAGTACTTC
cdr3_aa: CAWRGVSRYEQYF

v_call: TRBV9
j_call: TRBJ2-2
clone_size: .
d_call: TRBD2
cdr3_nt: TGTGCCAGCAGCGTAGCGGCGAGCGGGAGTGTATACACCGGGGAGCTGTTTTTT
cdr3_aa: CASSVAASGSVYTGELFF

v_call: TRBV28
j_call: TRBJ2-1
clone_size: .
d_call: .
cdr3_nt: TGTGCCAGCAGCGAGAGCGGGCCCGATGAGCAGTTCTTC
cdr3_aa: CASSESGPDEQFF

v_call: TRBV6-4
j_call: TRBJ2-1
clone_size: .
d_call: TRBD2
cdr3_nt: TGTGCCAGCAGTGAAGGACTAGCGGGAGAAGCGGTCTTC
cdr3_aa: CASSEGLAGEAVF

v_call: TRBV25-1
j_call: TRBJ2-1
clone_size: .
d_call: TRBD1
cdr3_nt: TGTGCCAGCAGGGGGACAGGGGGTCGTGAGCAGTTCTTC
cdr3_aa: CASRGTGGREQFF

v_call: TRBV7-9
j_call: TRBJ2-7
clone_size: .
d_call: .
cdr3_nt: TGTGCCAGCAGCCCCGGGGGCTCTCCTGGCGAGCAGTACTTC
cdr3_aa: CASSPGGSPGEQYF

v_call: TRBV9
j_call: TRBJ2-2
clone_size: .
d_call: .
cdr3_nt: TGTGCCAGCAGGGGAACCGGGGAGCTGTTTTTT
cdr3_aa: CASRGTGELFF

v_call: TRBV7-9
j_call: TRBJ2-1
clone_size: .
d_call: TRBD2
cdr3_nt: TGTGCCAGTCCTGTAGTAGCGGGAGGAGGGGGCGAGCAGTTCTTC
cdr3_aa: CASPVVAGGGGEQFF

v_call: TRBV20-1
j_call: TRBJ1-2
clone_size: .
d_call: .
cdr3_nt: TGCAGTCCGGGTTGGGCGGAAGGCTACACCTTC
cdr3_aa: CSPGWAEGYTF

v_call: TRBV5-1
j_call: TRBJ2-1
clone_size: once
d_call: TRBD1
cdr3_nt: TGCGCCAGCCGCTCGGAGACAGGGGTCGGCAATGAGCAGTTCTTC
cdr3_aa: CASRSETGVGNEQFF